This T cell receptor (beta chain) emerged from a study of shared clonotypes between healthy human individuals (dated by TCRdb to 2018 to 2021). Notes on the research overall: The cohort comprised a couple of women and three men aged 18 to 49 years. Different laboratories and diverse techniques were used to prepare libraries and sequence TCR repertoires, to increase sequencing depth and limit assay-specific biases. Per donor, leukapheresis produced somewhere between about 0.94 and 9 billion PBMCs. Per donor, three plates each were used for CD4 naive and CD4 memory, two for CD8 naive, and one for CD8 memory. To estimate repertoire size and how much clonotypes are shared between individuals, the study performed deep sequencing of blood TCR repertoires from about 5 healthy adults. Study-wide conclusions, independent of this receptor: Pairwise subsampling led to the expectation that sequencing depth would affect the degree of clonotype sharing among donors. When four donors were compared, the shared fraction of clonotypes was around 4.6% for naive CD4, more than 3% for naive CD8, 2% to 2.5% for memory CD4, and around 0.4% for memory CD8. Even with the large sequencing depth, rarefaction of the sorted-subset datasets indicated that sequencing was incomplete. Clonotypes shared by all four sorted-subset donors showed higher generation probabilities than non-shared clonotypes. The genetic and exposure-history diversity represented was limited by the small number of donors. Sampling was restricted to blood, and TCR repertoires in tissues likely differ from the TCR repertoires found in blood. Estimated clonotype richness was generally larger for naive than for memory subsets.

On this clone: The target of this receptor is not known. No base quality information exists; no much larger clone differs at one position.

The donors were healthy, HIV-negative adults who had no recently reported acute infections or vaccinations. Every donor was a Caucasian adult residing in Nashville, Tennessee, USA. CD4+ T cells were enriched by magnetic negative selection; naive cells were then positively selected on CD45RA, and the negative fraction formed the memory subset. Blood was obtained by leukapheresis, after which PBMCs were separated by Ficoll-Histopaque density gradient centrifugation and cryopreserved in liquid nitrogen vapor phase. Purity and quantity of every magnetically sorted T cell population were checked by analytical flow cytometry. From each sorted fraction, genomic DNA was isolated and quantified by UV absorbance on a Nanodrop 2000c. Using the deep immunoSEQ assay, TCR CDR3 regions were amplified from genomic DNA by multiplex PCR. Genomic DNA extracted from each cell subset was distributed evenly over all wells of several immunoSEQ 96-well plates, and each plate served as one replicate. Each replicate PCR for sorted subsets received about 210 ng genomic DNA, equal to roughly 33,000 T cell genomes. Purified libraries were quantified with a Qubit 3.0 fluorometer, sized on a Bioanalyzer 2100, and re-quantified with the KAPA Library Quantification kit. Every immunoSEQ 96-well plate was sequenced on a separate single-read 150-cycle Illumina NextSeq 550 flow cell. As for the authors' bioinformatics: The immunoSEQ output contained only junctional sequences without quality scores, so filtering could not match that applied to full-length reads. To assign V/J genes and CDR3, sequences were annotated against IMGT germline references using PyIR, a Python wrapper for IgBLAST v1.9. Reads were removed for weak V/J assignments (E-value above 1e-6), missing CDR3, stop codons, out-of-frame junctions, or ambiguous translated residues. V3J clonotypes were defined as sequences sharing an identical inferred V gene, J gene, and CDR3 amino acid sequence. The percentage overlap between two repertoires was calculated by dividing the number of shared unique clonotypes by the size of the smaller repertoire. Repertoire richness was assessed with RTK rarefaction, the Chao1 estimator, and Recon v2.1 estimates of unobserved clonotypes. Generation probabilities were computed with OLGA for all TCRbeta clonotypes obtained by the gDNA method from several donors. As stored in TCRdb, this immuneACCESS dataset retains in-frame rearrangements with V and J assigned. A fraction of the clones does not appear; measured against another copy, unresolved V genes explain less than half of the discrepancy, and the remainder lacks a known reason. V and J calls and clone size are copied from that table; D and trimming were computed from the DNA. This sample has a few hundred thousand clones in its table, and 74% of those were observed once. About 9.4% of the sample rests with the top ten.

Sequencing was carried out using memory CD4+ T cells sorted from blood. According to the study, the label for this sample's cell subset or site signals: CD45RA-negative fraction. This clonotype was sampled from a man aged 30 to 45 in good health.

The DNA reads as follows: TGCGCCAGCAGCCAGGAAGCGGGAGGCACCTACGAGCAGTACTTC. Translated, this gives CASSQEAGGTYEQYF. The chain is assembled from TRBV4-3 and TRBJ2-7; TRBD2 aligns with 9 central bases. The CDR3 runs 15 residues from the cysteine to the phenylalanine. This entry keeps only the CDR3 DNA: 45 bases, framed from base 1. Clipping removes 3 bases from V and 2 bases from J, with 5 as the unmatched junction base count. CDR1 and CDR2 (LGHNA, YSLEER) derive from the germline V gene.